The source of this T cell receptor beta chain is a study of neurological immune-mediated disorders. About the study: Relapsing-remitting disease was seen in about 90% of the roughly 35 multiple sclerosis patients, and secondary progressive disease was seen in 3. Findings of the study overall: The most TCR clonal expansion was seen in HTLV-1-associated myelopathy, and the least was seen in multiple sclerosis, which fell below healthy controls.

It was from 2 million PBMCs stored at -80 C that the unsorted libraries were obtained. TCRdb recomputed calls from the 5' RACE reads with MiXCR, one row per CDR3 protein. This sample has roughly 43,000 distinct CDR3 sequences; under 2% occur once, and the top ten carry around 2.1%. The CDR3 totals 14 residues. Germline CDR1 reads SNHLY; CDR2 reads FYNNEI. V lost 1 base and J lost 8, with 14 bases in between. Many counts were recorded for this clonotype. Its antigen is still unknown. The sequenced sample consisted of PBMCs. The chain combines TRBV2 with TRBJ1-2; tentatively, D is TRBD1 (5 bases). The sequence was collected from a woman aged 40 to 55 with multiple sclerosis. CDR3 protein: CASSEGGRGSGYTF. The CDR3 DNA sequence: TGTGCCAGCAGTGAAGGGGGGAGAGGGTCCGGCTACACCTTC.